The sequence of this T cell receptor beta chain was determined in a study of T-cell reconstitution after alpha-beta-depleted transplantation in children. A library of TCRbeta sequences, prepared with unique molecular identifiers, was generated. TCRdb itself ran the PCR reads through MiXCR, one entry per CDR3 protein. The sample comprises 97,000 or so distinct CDR3 sequences, 4.5% to 7.5% of which are singletons, and 5.5% to 6.5% rests with the top ten. This CDR3 has 14 amino acids. In the case of this clonotype: A much larger clone differs from this one at a single base, so this may be a read error.

The genes are TRBV12-3 or TRBV12-4 and TRBJ1-1, with D hard to call. This sequence originates from a female patient between 2 and 15 years old who had a stem cell transplant for Fanconi anemia, so the T cells may come from the graft donor. This sample comprised PBMCs, mostly from graft donor cells, obtained 60 days after TCRalphabeta/CD19-depleted stem cell transplant. CDR3 DNA: TGTGCCAACAGTTTAGGAGGAGGGAACACTGAAGCTTTCTTT. It translates to CANSLGGGNTEAFF.